The next 9 T cell receptor beta chains were all read from a single sample in a study of blood T cell repertoires in COVID-19. Only in-frame clones appear in the TCRdb table, and some are missing; sequencing was by immunoSEQ multiplex PCR. The sample yields approximately 150,000 clones, nearly 85% seen once. Material for sequencing was PBMCs or T cells enriched from blood (not recorded which). The origin of the receptors is a man aged 50-59 years in a cohort exposed to, infected with or recovered from COVID-19 (not recorded which).

The genes are TRBV5-1 and TRBJ2-5; 8 bases fit TRBD1. The ends lost 3 bases at V and 2 bases at J; junction bases unmatched: 3. The CDR3 has 14 residues. Looked up from germline, CDR1 is SGHRS and CDR2 is YFSETQ. CDR3 sequence: CASSWGQDQETQYF. CDR3 in DNA: TGCGCCAGCAGCTGGGGACAGGATCAAGAGACCCAGTACTTC. Supplemented by reference TRBV5-1 and TRBJ2-5, the full variable domain reads KAGVTQTPRYLIKTRGQQVTLSCSPISGHRSVSWYQQTPGQGLQFLFEYFSETQRNKGNFPGRFSGRQFSNSRSEMNVSTLELGDSALYLCASSWGQDQETQYFGPGTRLLVL.

The V and J genes are TRBV11-2 and TRBJ1-3; 7 bases are shared with TRBD1. The germline V gene has CDR1 SGHAT and CDR2 FQNNGV. The CDR3 spans 15 residues. Trimming cost V 5 bases and J 1 base; bases outside gene matches: 5. The CDR3 DNA follows: TGTGCCAGCAGCGTGTCGACAGGGTCTGGAAACACCATATATTTT. It translates to CASSVSTGSGNTIYF. Based on the CDR3 plus reference TRBV11-2 and TRBJ1-3, the full variable domain is EAGVAQSPRYKIIEKRQSVAFWCNPISGHATLYWYQQILGQGPKLLIQFQNNGVVDDSQLPKDRFSAERLKGVDSTLKIQPAKLEDSAVYLCASSVSTGSGNTIYFGEGSWLTVV.

The chain couples TRBV27 to TRBJ2-2, with no clear D. The CDR3 sequence is 12 residues long. The V end lost 6 bases, the J end lost 8 bases, and 10 bases lay between the germline ends. CDR1 MNHEY and CDR2 SMNVEV come from the germline V gene (reference sequence). CDR3 sequence: CASSLPAGELFF. The DNA for the CDR3 is TGTGCCAGCAGCCTTCCAGCGGGGGAGCTGTTTTTT.

The V and J genes are TRBV3-1 (or the pseudogene TRBV3-2) and TRBJ1-5, with TRBD1 identical over 7 bases. Trimming took 5 bases from V and 4 from J; bases not matched to a gene: 5. The CDR3 length is 14 residues. CDR1 is LGHDT and CDR2 is YNNKEL in the germline V gene (reference sequence). The CDR3 loop reads CASSRGLGNQPQHF. DNA of the CDR3: TGTGCCAGCAGCAGGGGGCTGGGGAATCAGCCCCAGCATTTT.

This chain connects TRBV5-1 to TRBJ1-1, with 10 bases that match TRBD1. Germline V gene data show CDR1 as SGHRS and CDR2 as YFSETQ. There are 17 residues in the CDR3. V shed 0 bases, J shed 0 bases, and the junction held 5 bases outside the gene matches. The CDR3 is CASSLVGTGAMNTEAFF. The DNA for the CDR3 is TGCGCCAGCAGCTTGGTGGGGACAGGGGCAATGAACACTGAAGCTTTCTTT.

V usage is TRBV5-1 and J usage is TRBJ2-1, with D unresolved. The CDR3 is 14 amino acids. Germline values: CDR1 SGHRS, CDR2 YFSETQ. Trimming cost V 0 bases and J 4 bases, with 8 bases left between them. The CDR3 here is CASSLVGGYNEQFF. The CDR3 DNA reads TGCGCCAGCAGCTTGGTCGGCGGTTACAATGAGCAGTTCTTC.

The count of this clone is one. The chain links TRBV12-5 to TRBJ1-3; D not resolved. Looked up from germline, CDR1 is LGHNT and CDR2 is FRNRAP. Deletions cut 2 bases from V and 0 bases from J, with 20 bases between. CDR3 length: 19 amino acids. This CDR3 reads CASGLFGIAGTGSGNTIYF. DNA of the CDR3: TGTGCTAGTGGTTTGTTCGGCATTGCGGGAACGGGCTCTGGAAACACCATATATTTT.

The V gene is TRBV27, the J gene TRBJ2-1; 11 positions match TRBD1. V shed 3 bases, J shed 6 bases, and the junction held 7 bases outside the gene matches. Germline V gene lookup returns CDR1 MNHEY and CDR2 SMNVEV (reference sequence). CDR3 length: 16 residues. This CDR3 is CASSFLGQGARNEQFF. In DNA, the CDR3 is TGTGCCAGCAGTTTCCTAGGACAGGGGGCGCGCAATGAGCAGTTCTTC.

J is TRBJ1-6 and V is TRBV9; D may be TRBD1 (6 bases). The length of the CDR3 is 15 residues. Trimming cost V 3 bases and J 9 bases, with 16 bases left between them. CDR1 is SGDLS, CDR2 YYNGEE, per germline. The CDR3 DNA follows: TGTGCCAGCAGCGGACAGGCCTATACGGGTTCACCCCTCCACTTT. This encodes CASSGQAYTGSPLHF. Looking up the rest from reference TRBV9 and TRBJ1-6 gives the full variable domain: DSGVTQTPKHLITATGQRVTLRCSPRSGDLSVYWYQQSLDQGLQFLIQYYNGEERAKGNILERFSAQQFPDLHSELNLSSLELGDSALYFCASSGQAYTGSPLHFGNGTRLTVT.